The 6 T cell receptor beta chains in this list originate from one sample, sequenced in a study of blood T cells in healthy people across ages. Combining a sample-barcoded 5' primer with a J-beta primer mix, a second PCR ran for about 7 to 12 cycles. TCRdb called the 5' RACE reads again in MiXCR, with one record for every CDR3 protein. The sample has about 1.1 million distinct CDR3 sequences, 35% to 40% seen once; the top ten hold over 10%. The sequencing input was blood. Source of these receptors: a man between 18 and 29 years old in good health.

This clonotype was detected only a few times. The rearrangement joins TRBV4-1 to TRBJ2-7, with D maybe TRBD1 (6 bases). The germline gives CDR1 MGHRA, CDR2 YSYEKL. The CDR3 is made up of 15 amino acids. The ends were cut back, 0 bases at V and 5 bases at J, with 14 bases in the middle. The CDR3 sequence is CASSQDQFNRDEQYF. DNA for the CDR3: TGCGCCAGCAGCCAAGATCAATTCAACAGGGACGAGCAGTACTTC.

Of note for this clonotype: A junction boundary mismatches the germline segment, possibly from a read error. The chain links TRBV20-1 to TRBJ1-5, with D unclear. The CDR3 extends over 14 amino acids. CDR1 is DFQATT and CDR2 is SNEGSKA in the germline V gene (reference sequence). Here the CDR3 reads CSANAGYSIQPQHF. The CDR3 coding sequence is TGCAGTGCTAACGCGGGTTATAGCATTCAGCCCCAGCATTTT.

Only a few counts were recorded for this clonotype. The gene calls are TRBV9 and TRBJ2-3; possible D gene TRBD2, 5 bases. This CDR3 spans 14 amino acids. The ends were cut back, 3 bases at V and 6 bases at J, with 14 bases in the middle. Germline V gene lookup returns CDR1 SGDLS and CDR2 YYNGEE. The CDR3 sequence is CASSDSDFLDTQYF. DNA for the CDR3: TGTGCCAGCAGCGATAGCGACTTTCTGGATACGCAGTATTTT. The variable domain in full, with the rest retrieved from reference TRBV9 and TRBJ2-3, is DSGVTQTPKHLITATGQRVTLRCSPRSGDLSVYWYQQSLDQGLQFLIQYYNGEERAKGNILERFSAQQFPDLHSELNLSSLELGDSALYFCASSDSDFLDTQYFGPGTRLTVL.

Only a few counts were recorded for this clonotype. V usage is TRBV18 and J usage is TRBJ2-1; no firm D call. V lost 1 base and J 10 bases, leaving 8 bases between the germline ends. Germline V CDR1 and CDR2: KGHSH, LQKENI. This CDR3 is 12 amino acids long. The CDR3 protein is CASSPLRSEQFF. The DNA of the CDR3 is TGTGCCAGCTCACCACTCCGGTCGGAGCAGTTCTTC. Full variable domain (outside the CDR3, taken from reference TRBV18 and TRBJ2-1): NAGVMQNPRHLVRRRGQEARLRCSPMKGHSHVYWYRQLPEEGLKFMVYLQKENIIDESGMPKERFSAEFPKEGPSILRIQQVVRGDSAAYFCASSPLRSEQFFGPGTRLTVL.

The genes are TRBV14 and TRBJ1-1; a weak D match, TRBD1 (5 bases). This CDR3 region has 13 residues. Germline V gene sequence: CDR1 SGHDN, CDR2 FVKESK. V was trimmed by 0 bases and J by 6 bases, leaving 8 bases between them. Here the CDR3 DNA reads TGTGCCAGCAGCCAAGATGTGGGGGCTGAAGCTTTCTTT. The encoded protein is CASSQDVGAEAFF.

This clonotype came up a few times. This sequence joins TRBV15 and TRBJ2-1, with a weak D call TRBD2 (5 bases). The germline V gene has CDR1 LNHNV and CDR2 YYDKDF (reference sequence). The V end was cut by 0 bases, the J end by 2 bases, with 14 bases between. The CDR3 is made up of 17 amino acids. The CDR3 DNA sequence: TGTGCCACCAGCAGAGATTATGGACTCCGAGCCTACAATGAGCAGTTCTTC. Translated: CATSRDYGLRAYNEQFF.